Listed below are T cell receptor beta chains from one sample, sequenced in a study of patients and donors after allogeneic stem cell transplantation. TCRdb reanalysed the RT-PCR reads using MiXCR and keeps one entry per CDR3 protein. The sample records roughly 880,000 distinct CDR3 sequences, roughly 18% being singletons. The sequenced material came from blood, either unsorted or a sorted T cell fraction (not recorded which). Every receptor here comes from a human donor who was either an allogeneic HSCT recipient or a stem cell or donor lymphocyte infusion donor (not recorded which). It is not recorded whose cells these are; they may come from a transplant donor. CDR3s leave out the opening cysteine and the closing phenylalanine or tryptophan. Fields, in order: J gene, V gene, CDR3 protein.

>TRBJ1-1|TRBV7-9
ASSLAKANTEAF
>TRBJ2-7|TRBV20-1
SVITAYEQY
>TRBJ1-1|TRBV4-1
ASSQENRGTEAF
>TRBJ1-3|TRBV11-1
ASSLMLSKGTSGNTIY
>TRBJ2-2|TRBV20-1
SASEAGRNTGELF
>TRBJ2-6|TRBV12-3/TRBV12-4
ASSLVQRVIRGGGFSGANVLT
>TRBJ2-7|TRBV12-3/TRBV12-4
ASSYKGLGTGLRSYEQY
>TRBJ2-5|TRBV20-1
SARGIGHVGEETQY
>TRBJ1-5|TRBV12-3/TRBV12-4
ASSLIDSNQPQH
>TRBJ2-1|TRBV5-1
ASSRGTGGDEQF
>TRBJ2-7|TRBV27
ASSLSARRQYLREQY
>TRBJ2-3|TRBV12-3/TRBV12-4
ASSHHQTDTQY
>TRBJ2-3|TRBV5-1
ASSLEARDTQY
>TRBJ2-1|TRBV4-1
ASSQIRDRYNEQF
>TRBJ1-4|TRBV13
ASSSTGTGAEKLF
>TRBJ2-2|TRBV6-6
ASWLAGELF
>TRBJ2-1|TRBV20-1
SARVGSGGNEQF
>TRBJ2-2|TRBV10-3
AISQSLAGGPGELF
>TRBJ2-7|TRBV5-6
ASSSQTRVEQY
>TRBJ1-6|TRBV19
ASSIRSPGRTDSPLH
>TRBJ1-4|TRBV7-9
ASSLARQRDEKLF
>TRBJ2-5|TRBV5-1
ASSPNGTSGETQY
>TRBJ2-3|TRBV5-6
ASSLGGFPDTQY
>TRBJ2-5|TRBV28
ASSLPGPPETQY
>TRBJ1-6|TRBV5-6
ASSSGGSYNSPLH
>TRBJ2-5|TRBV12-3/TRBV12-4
ASRLGGGGETQY
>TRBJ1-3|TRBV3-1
ASSQHVGSGNTIY
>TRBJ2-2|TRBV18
ASSPQGTGPNTGELF
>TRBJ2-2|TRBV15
ATSRGLAGRGTGELF
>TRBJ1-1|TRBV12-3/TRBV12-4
ASSLYVPMNTEAF
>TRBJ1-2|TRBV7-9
ASSLVVARDT
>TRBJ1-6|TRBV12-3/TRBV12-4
ASSRIQGAPLH
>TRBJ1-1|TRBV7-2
ASSISVMNTEAF
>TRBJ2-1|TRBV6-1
ASRPNRGRDNEQF
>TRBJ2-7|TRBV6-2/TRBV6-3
DSSLQGAYEQY
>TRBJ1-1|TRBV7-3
ASSLTGLGAEAF
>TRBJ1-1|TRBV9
ASSVAGTNTEAF
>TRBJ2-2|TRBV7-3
ASSVTLNTGELF
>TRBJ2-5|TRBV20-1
SAPEPVDRANQETQY
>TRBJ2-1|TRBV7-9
ASSLSSSGGAWNEQF
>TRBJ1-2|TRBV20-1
SARTPGTLYGYT
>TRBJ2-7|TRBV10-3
AIRDNYEQY
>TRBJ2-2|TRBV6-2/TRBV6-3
ATTGQNTGELF
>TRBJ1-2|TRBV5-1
ASSLGRDRAYGYT
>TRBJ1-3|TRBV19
ASRTAGLDTIY